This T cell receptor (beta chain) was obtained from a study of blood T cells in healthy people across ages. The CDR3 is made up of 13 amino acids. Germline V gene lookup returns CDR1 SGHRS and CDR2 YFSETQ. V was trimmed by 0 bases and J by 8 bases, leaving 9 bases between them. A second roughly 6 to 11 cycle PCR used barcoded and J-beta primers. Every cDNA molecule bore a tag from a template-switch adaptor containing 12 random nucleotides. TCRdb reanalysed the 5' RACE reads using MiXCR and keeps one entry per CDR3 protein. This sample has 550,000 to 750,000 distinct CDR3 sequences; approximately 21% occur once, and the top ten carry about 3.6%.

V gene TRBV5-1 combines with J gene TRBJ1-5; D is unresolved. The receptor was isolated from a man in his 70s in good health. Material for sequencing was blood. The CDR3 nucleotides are TGCGCCAGCAGCTTGGTTCTAGGCGAGCCCCAGCATTTT. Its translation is CASSLVLGEPQHF.